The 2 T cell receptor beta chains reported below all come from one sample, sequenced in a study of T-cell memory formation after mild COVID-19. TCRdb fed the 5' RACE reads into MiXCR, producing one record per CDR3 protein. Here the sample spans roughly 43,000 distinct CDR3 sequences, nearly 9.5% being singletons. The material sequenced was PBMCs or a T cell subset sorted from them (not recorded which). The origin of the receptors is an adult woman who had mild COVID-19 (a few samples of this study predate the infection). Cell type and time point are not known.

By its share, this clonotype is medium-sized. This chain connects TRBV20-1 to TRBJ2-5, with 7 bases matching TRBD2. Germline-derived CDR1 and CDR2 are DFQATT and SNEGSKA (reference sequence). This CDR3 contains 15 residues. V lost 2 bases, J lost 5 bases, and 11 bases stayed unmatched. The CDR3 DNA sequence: TGCAGTGCTAGACCCTCCGGGACTACCTGGGAGACCCAGTACTTC. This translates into CSARPSGTTWETQYF.

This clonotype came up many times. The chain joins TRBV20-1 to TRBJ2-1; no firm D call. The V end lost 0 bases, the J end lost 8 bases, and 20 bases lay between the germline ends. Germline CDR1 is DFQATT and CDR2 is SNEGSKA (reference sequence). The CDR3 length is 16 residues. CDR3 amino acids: CSARDPPWAKGHEQFF. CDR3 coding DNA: TGCAGTGCTAGAGATCCACCGTGGGCCAAAGGGCATGAGCAGTTCTTC.